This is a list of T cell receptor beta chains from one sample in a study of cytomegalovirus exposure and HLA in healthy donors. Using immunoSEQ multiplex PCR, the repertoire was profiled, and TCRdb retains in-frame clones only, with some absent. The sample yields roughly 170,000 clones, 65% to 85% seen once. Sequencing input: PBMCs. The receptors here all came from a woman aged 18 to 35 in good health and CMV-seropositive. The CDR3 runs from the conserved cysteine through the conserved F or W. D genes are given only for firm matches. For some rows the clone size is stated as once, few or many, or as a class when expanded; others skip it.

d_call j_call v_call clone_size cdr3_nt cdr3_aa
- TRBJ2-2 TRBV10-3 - TGTGCCATCAGTGAGTCGGCCGGGACCGGGGAGCTGTTTTTT CAISESAGTGELFF
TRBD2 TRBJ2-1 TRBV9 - TGTGCCAGCAGCCAGGGGACTAGCGGGGTAGATCGGCGGTCCTACAATGAGCAGTTCTTC CASSQGTSGVDRRSYNEQFF
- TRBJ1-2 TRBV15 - TGTGCCACCAGCAGAGATCTGGGACACGTTGGCTACACCTTC CATSRDLGHVGYTF
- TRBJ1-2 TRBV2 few TGTGCCAGCAGCCTTGTGACAGGCTATGGCTACACCTTC CASSLVTGYGYTF
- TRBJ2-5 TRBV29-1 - TGCAGCCAGAGGCTAGGAGAGACCCAGTACTTC CSQRLGETQYF
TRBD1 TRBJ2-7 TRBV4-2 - TGTGCCAGCAGCCAAACCGGGACAGGGGTCTTCGAGCAGTACTTC CASSQTGTGVFEQYF
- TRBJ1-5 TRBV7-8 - TGTGCCAGCAGCTTTGGCAGGGATCATACACAGCCCCAGCATTTT CASSFGRDHTQPQHF
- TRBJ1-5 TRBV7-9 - TGTGCCAGCAGCTTATCTTGGGGCGCACAGCCCCAGCATTTT CASSLSWGAQPQHF
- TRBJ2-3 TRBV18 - TGTGCCAGCTCCCCCAGCCCCGGGACTGTCACAGATACGCAGTATTTT CASSPSPGTVTDTQYF
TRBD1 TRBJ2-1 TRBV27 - TGTGCCAGCAGTTTATCAGCCGGGACAGGGTTTGGAGATGAGCAGTTCTTC CASSLSAGTGFGDEQFF
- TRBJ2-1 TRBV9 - TGTGCCAGCAGCGTGGAGGTTGGAAACAATGAGCAGTTCTTC CASSVEVGNNEQFF
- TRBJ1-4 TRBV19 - TGTGCCAGCGCCAAGGAGGGAACAACTAATGAAAAACTGTTTTTT CASAKEGTTNEKLFF
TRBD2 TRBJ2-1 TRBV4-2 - TGTGCCAGCAGCCTCCTACTAGCGGGGGGGCTCGGTGAGCAGTTCTTC CASSLLLAGGLGEQFF
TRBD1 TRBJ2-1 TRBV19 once TGTGCCAGTAGTACCATCCCGCCAACAGGGGCCTACAATGAGCAGTTCTTC CASSTIPPTGAYNEQFF
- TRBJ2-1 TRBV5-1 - TGCGCCAGCAGCTTAGGAGGCAGCAACAATGAGCAGTTCTTC CASSLGGSNNEQFF
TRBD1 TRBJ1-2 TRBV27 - TGTGCCAGCAGTTTCGTGCCAGGGGGTAACTATGGCTACACCTTC CASSFVPGGNYGYTF
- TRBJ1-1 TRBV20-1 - TGCAGTGCGGTAGAGGGAAGTGAAGCTTTCTTT CSAVEGSEAFF